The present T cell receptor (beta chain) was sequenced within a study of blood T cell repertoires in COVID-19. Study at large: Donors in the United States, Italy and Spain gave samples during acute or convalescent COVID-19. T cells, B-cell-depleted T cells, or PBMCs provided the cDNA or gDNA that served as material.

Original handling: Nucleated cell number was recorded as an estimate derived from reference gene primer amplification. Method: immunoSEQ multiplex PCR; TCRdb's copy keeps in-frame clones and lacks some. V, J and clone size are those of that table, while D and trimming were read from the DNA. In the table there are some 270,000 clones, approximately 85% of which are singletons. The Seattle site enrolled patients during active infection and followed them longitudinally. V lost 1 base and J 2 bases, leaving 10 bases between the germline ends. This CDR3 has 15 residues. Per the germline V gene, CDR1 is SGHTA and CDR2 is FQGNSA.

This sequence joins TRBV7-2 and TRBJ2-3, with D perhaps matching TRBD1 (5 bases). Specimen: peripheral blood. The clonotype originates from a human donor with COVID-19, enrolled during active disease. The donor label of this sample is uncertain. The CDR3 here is CASSLVRDYTDTQYF. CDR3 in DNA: TGTGCCAGCAGCTTAGTCAGGGATTACACAGATACGCAGTATTTT.